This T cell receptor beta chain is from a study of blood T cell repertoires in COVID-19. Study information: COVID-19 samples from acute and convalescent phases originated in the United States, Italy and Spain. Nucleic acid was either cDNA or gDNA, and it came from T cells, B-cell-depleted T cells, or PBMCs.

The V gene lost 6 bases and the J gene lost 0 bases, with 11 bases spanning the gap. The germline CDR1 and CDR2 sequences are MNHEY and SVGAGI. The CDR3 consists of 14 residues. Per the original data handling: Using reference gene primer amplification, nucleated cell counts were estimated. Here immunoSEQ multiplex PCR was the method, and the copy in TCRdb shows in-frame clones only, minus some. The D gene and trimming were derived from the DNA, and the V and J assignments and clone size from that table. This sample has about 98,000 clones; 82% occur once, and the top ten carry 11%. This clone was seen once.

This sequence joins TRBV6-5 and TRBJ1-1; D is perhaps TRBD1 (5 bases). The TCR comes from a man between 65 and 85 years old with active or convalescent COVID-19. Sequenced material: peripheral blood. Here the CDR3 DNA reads TGTGCCAGCAGGGCGGGACCTTTGAACACTGAAGCTTTCTTT. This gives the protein CASRAGPLNTEAFF.